This T cell receptor beta chain is drawn from a study of response to subunit inactivated influenza vaccine (dated by TCRdb to 2017 to 2018). Background on the whole study: The study used deep quantitative T cell receptor repertoire profiling to track responses to a trivalent subunit inactivated influenza vaccine.

What the research found in general, with its limitations: The authors proposed that each seasonal influenza vaccination may bring in only a limited number of new T cells.

The library was produced with RT-PCR. Sequencer: Illumina HiSeq 2500. TCRdb reprocessing: public reads trimmed at Q25 with fastp, clones called with MiXCR, in-frame beta chains kept. Rows with a matching CDR3 protein are joined into one entry that keeps the most common DNA and genes. This sample lists about 610,000 distinct CDR3 sequences; about 14% were detected once. The biggest ten clones account for more than 9.5% of the sample. Taken from cysteine to phenylalanine, the CDR3 has 14 residues. Left in the record is the CDR3 DNA by itself, 42 bases read in frame from the first base. V loses 7 bases of germline sequence and J loses 0 bases, and the interval between the two ends is 14 bases. From the germline V gene (reference sequence), CDR1 is DFQATT and CDR2 is SNEGSKA. In its sample, this clonotype was seen a few times. The antigen it binds to is not known. No per-base quality is available; no much larger clone lies one base away.

This TCR derives from a man aged 50-60 years who received an inactivated influenza vaccine. Donor details come from another sample of the same person, matched by shared clones. Source: PBMCs from blood, taken about 11 days after vaccination. The rearranged segments are TRBV20-1 and TRBJ2-3; TRBD1 is possibly the D segment (6 matching bases). CDR3 sequence: CSGRGKSSTDTQYF. The DNA is TGCAGTGGCAGGGGAAAATCTAGCACAGATACGCAGTATTTT.